The 12 T cell receptor beta chains given below trace back to one sample, sequenced in a study of blood T cell repertoires in COVID-19. The repertoire was sequenced with immunoSEQ multiplex PCR; TCRdb's copy has only in-frame clones and lacks some. The sample includes 50,000 to 65,000 clones, roughly 90% of them seen just once. What was sequenced was peripheral blood. Every receptor here comes from a woman over 75 with COVID-19, enrolled during active disease.

The gene calls are TRBV3-1 (or the pseudogene TRBV3-2) and TRBJ2-2; 8 positions agree with TRBD2. The ends lost 3 bases at V and 7 bases at J; junction bases unmatched: 13. Germline V gene lookup returns CDR1 LGHDT and CDR2 YNNKEL (reference sequence). The CDR3 covers 17 residues. The CDR3 spells CASSQAGAGVRIGELFF. The CDR3 DNA reads TGTGCCAGCAGCCAGGCCGGAGCGGGGGTTAGGATCGGGGAGCTGTTTTTT.

The chain couples TRBV19 to TRBJ1-4; D uncertain. CDR1 LNHDA and CDR2 SQIVND come from the germline V gene (reference sequence). V lost 6 bases, J lost 7 bases, and 18 bases lay in between. The CDR3 loop spans 15 amino acids. The CDR3 loop reads CASSSSTATPEKLFF. The CDR3 bases are TGTGCCAGTAGCTCCTCAACAGCTACACCTGAAAAACTGTTTTTT.

The chain joins TRBV15 to TRBJ1-1, with 11 bases matching TRBD1. V was clipped by 7 bases and J by 1 base; unmatched bases: 8. This CDR3 is built from 16 residues. CDR1 and CDR2 (germline): LNHNV, YYDKDF (reference sequence). DNA of the CDR3: TGTGCCACCACCGCATGGACAGGGGGCAGGAACACTGAAGCTTTCTTT. Translated: CATTAWTGGRNTEAFF.

The J gene is TRBJ1-1, the V gene TRBV29-1; 8 bases agree with TRBD1. Losses at the gene ends were 4 bases for V and 1 base for J; bases not matched to a gene: 5. Germline V gene sequence: CDR1 SQVTM, CDR2 ANQGSEA. The CDR3 covers 14 residues. The DNA of the CDR3 is TGCAGCGTTGGGACCGGGACAGGGAACACTGAAGCTTTCTTT. This translates into CSVGTGTGNTEAFF.

The V call is TRBV19, the J call TRBJ2-6; no clear D. Between the trimmed V and J ends, which lost 1 base and 4 bases, there was a span of 8 bases. From germline, CDR1 is LNHDA and CDR2 SQIVND (reference sequence). CDR3 length: 15 amino acids. CDR3 in amino acids: CASSIGALGANVLTF. CDR3 in DNA: TGTGCCAGTAGTATAGGAGCATTAGGGGCCAACGTCCTGACTTTC. Combining the CDR3 with reference TRBV19 and TRBJ2-6 gives the whole variable domain DGGITQSPKYLFRKEGQNVTLSCEQNLNHDAMYWYRQDPGQGLRLIYYSQIVNDFQKGDIAEGYSVSREKKESFPLTVTSAQKNPTAFYLCASSIGALGANVLTFGAGSRLTVL.

The chain carries TRBV6-5 and TRBJ1-1; D may be TRBD1 (5 bases). CDR1 and CDR2 (germline): MNHEY, SVGAGI. This CDR3 is 14 amino acids long. V lost 8 bases and J lost 6, with 19 bases in between. The CDR3 is CASPCRVGLAEAFF. The CDR3 coding sequence is TGTGCCAGCCCCTGCAGGGTCGGGTTGGCTGAAGCTTTCTTT.

The chain is built from TRBV7-2 and TRBJ2-1; 7 bases are shared with TRBD2. Germline V gene data show CDR1 as SGHTA and CDR2 as FQGNSA. Trimming cost V 4 bases and J 6 bases; bases outside gene matches: 3. The CDR3 covers 13 residues. The CDR3 DNA reads TGTGCCAGCAGCTCCGGCGGGGGCAATGAGCAGTTCTTC. It codes for CASSSGGGNEQFF.

The CDR3 nucleotides are TGTGCCAGCAGGACGGACAGGTTGGGAGATACGCAGTATTTT. Translated, it gives CASRTDRLGDTQYF. The genes are TRBV6-5 and TRBJ2-3; 7 bases line up with TRBD1. The germline gives CDR1 MNHEY, CDR2 SVGAGI. Losses at the gene ends were 6 bases for V and 5 bases for J; bases not matched to a gene: 8. The CDR3 extends over 14 amino acids.

This chain joins TRBV27 and TRBJ1-3, with D possibly matching TRBD1 (5 bases). Trimming left V 4 bases short and J 0 bases short, with 10 bases between. Germline V lookup: CDR1 MNHEY, CDR2 SMNVEV (reference sequence). The length of the CDR3 is 15 residues. As DNA, the CDR3 is TGTGCCAGCAGTTCGGGACTGTACTCTGGAAACACCATATATTTT. Amino acid sequence: CASSSGLYSGNTIYF.

This clone was observed a handful of times. The chain uses TRBV30 and TRBJ1-3; D not resolved. The CDR3 is 14 residues long. V was pared by 0 bases and J by 0 bases, with 6 bases between. CDR1 is GTSNPN and CDR2 is SVGIG in the germline V gene (reference sequence). CDR3 in amino acids: CAWSVYSSGNTIYF. DNA of the CDR3: TGTGCCTGGAGTGTGTACAGCTCTGGAAACACCATATATTTT.

The rearrangement links TRBV18 to TRBJ2-2; D may be TRBD1 (6 bases). V lost 5 bases, J lost 2 bases, and 12 bases lay in between. Per the germline V gene, CDR1 is KGHSH and CDR2 is LQKENI. The length of the CDR3 is 15 residues. The CDR3 DNA reads as TGTGCCAGCTCATACACCGGGACAAACACCGGGGAGCTGTTTTTT. It yields the protein CASSYTGTNTGELFF.

This clone was detected only a few times. The genes are TRBV6-5 and TRBJ1-5; TRBD1 matches at 7 bases. The CDR3 has 14 amino acids. CDR1 and CDR2 from the germline V gene are MNHEY and SVGAGI. Trimming cost V 5 bases and J 1 base; bases outside gene matches: 2. CDR3 nucleotide sequence: TGTGCCAGCAGTCGACAGGGCAGCAATCAGCCCCAGCATTTT. Translating it yields CASSRQGSNQPQHF.